A single sample is the source of the 19 T cell receptor beta chains below, sequenced in a study of blood T cells in healthy people across ages. Together with a sample-barcoded 5' primer, a J-beta primer mix was included in a second PCR lasting roughly 7 to 11 cycles. TCRdb reanalysed the 5' RACE reads using MiXCR and keeps one entry per CDR3 protein. The sample has fewer than 950,000 distinct CDR3 sequences, approximately 55% seen once; the top ten hold 41%. Sequencing input: blood. The receptors stem from an elderly man in good health.

The chain recombines TRBV7-9 with TRBJ2-5; D tentatively fits TRBD1 or TRBD2 (5 bases each). Trimming removed 1 base from V and 2 bases from J, with 11 bases in between. CDR3 length: 15 residues. In germline, CDR1 is SEHNR, CDR2 FQNEAQ (reference sequence). Here the CDR3 DNA reads TGTGCCAGCAGCTTAGGCGGGCGACAGCAAGAGACCCAGTACTTC. Encoded protein: CASSLGGRQQETQYF.

The chain has TRBV5-1 and TRBJ2-3; tentatively, D is TRBD2 (5 bases). Per germline, CDR1 SGHRS and CDR2 YFSETQ. This CDR3 region has 15 residues. The V gene lost 2 bases and the J gene lost 3 bases, with 13 bases spanning the gap. The CDR3 is CASSFGSPGTDTQYF. The DNA for the CDR3 is TGCGCCAGCAGCTTCGGATCACCGGGGACAGATACGCAGTATTTT.

The chain is built from TRBV12-5 and TRBJ2-5; D call uncertain. Germline CDR1 reads LGHNT; CDR2 reads FRNRAP. This CDR3 comprises 11 residues. Trimming took 5 bases from V and 3 from J, leaving 4 bases between them. CDR3 in amino acids: CASGQKETQYF. The CDR3 nucleotides are TGTGCTAGTGGTCAAAAAGAGACCCAGTACTTC.

This clonotype turned up a few times. The rearrangement uses TRBV20-1 and TRBJ2-2; 8 bases are shared with TRBD1. Germline V CDR1 and CDR2: DFQATT, SNEGSKA (reference sequence). This CDR3 region has 16 residues. V trimming: 0 bases; J trimming: 1 base; junction bases outside the gene matches: 4. CDR3 loop: CSARDMGQENTGELFF. CDR3 nucleotide sequence: TGCAGTGCTAGAGATATGGGACAGGAGAACACCGGGGAGCTGTTTTTT.

On this clonotype itself: A read error may be the cause here, since a much bigger clone is one base away. The chain has TRBV7-9 and TRBJ2-1; a weak D match, TRBD2 (6 bases). Germline V gene sequence: CDR1 SEHNR, CDR2 FQNEAQ (reference sequence). The V end lost 5 bases, the J end lost 10 bases, and 18 bases lay between the germline ends. This CDR3 has 14 residues. In DNA, the CDR3 is TGTGCCAGCAGCAAGGGACTGACCTCCTACGAGCAGTTCTTC. Translation: CASSKGLTSYEQFF.

The chain employs TRBV24-1 and TRBJ2-1; no firm D call. The CDR3 length is 13 residues. The V gene lost 3 bases and the J gene lost 9 bases, with 11 bases spanning the gap. Germline lookup yields CDR1 KGHDR and CDR2 SFDVKD. The chain's CDR3 is CATSDLSGGEQFF. The CDR3 DNA is TGTGCCACCAGTGATCTATCAGGTGGTGAGCAGTTCTTC.

This clonotype showed up just once. V is TRBV3-1 and J is TRBJ2-1, with 9 bases lining up with TRBD2. The germline CDR1 and CDR2 sequences are LGHDT and YNNKEL (reference sequence). The CDR3 runs 17 residues. The J segment lost 6 bases and the V segment lost 0 bases, leaving 9 bases of the junction unmatched. As DNA, the CDR3 is TGTGCCAGCAGCCAAGATATTAGGGCGGGAGGGTTCAATGAGCAGTTCTTC. This codes for CASSQDIRAGGFNEQFF.

V gene TRBV10-3 combines with J gene TRBJ2-7; 13 bases are a match to TRBD2. Trimming took 0 bases from V and 7 from J; bases not matched to a gene: 9. Per germline, CDR1 ENHRY and CDR2 SYGVKD. CDR3 size: 17 residues. This CDR3 is CAISESTLLAGGNEQYF. CDR3 nucleotide sequence: TGTGCCATCAGTGAGTCGACTCTACTAGCGGGAGGGAATGAGCAGTACTTC.

The V and J genes are TRBV3-1 and TRBJ2-4; 7 bases are shared with TRBD1. The DNA end is more similar to TRBJ2-5, so the J call may be wrong. Germline CDR1 and CDR2: LGHDT and YNNKEL (reference sequence). The CDR3 runs to 15 residues. CDR3 DNA sequence: TGTGCCAGCAGCCAAGTACTACAGGGGAGAGGGACCCAGTACTTC. Translated: CASSQVLQGRGTQYF.

In regard to this clonotype: Mismatch with germline at one junction end may stem from a read error. The gene calls are TRBV7-9 and TRBJ1-2, with D perhaps matching TRBD1 (6 bases). The length of the CDR3 is 14 residues. CDR1 SEHNR and CDR2 FQNEAQ come from the germline V gene (reference sequence). The CDR3 nucleotides are TGTGCCAGCACCTTACAGGGAAGACACTATGGCTACACCTTC. Protein product: CASTLQGRHYGYTF.

This chain joins TRBV29-1 and TRBJ2-5; D is possibly TRBD2 (5 bases). CDR1 is SQVTM and CDR2 is ANQGSEA in the germline V gene. Trimming cost V 3 bases and J 11 bases, with 13 bases left between them. The CDR3 runs to 11 residues. The CDR3 region is CSVERSGEQYF. Written as DNA, the CDR3 is TGCAGCGTTGAGCGGTCCGGGGAGCAGTACTTC.

This clonotype showed up just once. The genes are TRBV24-1 and TRBJ1-5, with TRBD1 matching over 7 bases. The CDR3 extends over 17 amino acids. The V gene end was trimmed by 9 bases and the J gene end by 4 bases; junction bases not matched to a gene: 17. Per germline, CDR1 KGHDR and CDR2 SFDVKD. This chain's CDR3 is CATLLERGRGSNQPQHF. The CDR3, as DNA: TGTGCCACCCTTCTGGAGAGGGGGCGCGGTAGTAATCAGCCCCAGCATTTT.

This clonotype appeared a few times. The chain joins TRBV6-1 to TRBJ2-3; tentative D call: TRBD1 (5 bases). V gave up 5 bases and J gave up 4 bases, with 16 bases separating them. The CDR3 is made up of 15 amino acids. Germline CDR1 is MNHNS and CDR2 is SASEGT. For the CDR3, the DNA is TGTGCCAGCAGTCGAGGTAGGGGCGTCGCAGATACGCAGTATTTT. It yields the protein CASSRGRGVADTQYF.

The table lists this clonotype with a few counts. The chain recombines TRBV3-1 with TRBJ2-5, with D possibly matching TRBD2 (5 bases). TRBJ2-7 matches the DNA end more closely, so the J call is doubtful. Per germline, CDR1 LGHDT and CDR2 YNNKEL (reference sequence). The CDR3 runs to 13 residues. The CDR3 nucleotides read TGTGCCAGCAGCCAAAGGTTCGGGAACGAGCAGTACTTC. It encodes CASSQRFGNEQYF.

This clonotype showed up just a few times. The chain carries TRBV5-1 and TRBJ2-1; 7 bases map to TRBD1. The germline V gene encodes CDR1 SGHRS and CDR2 YFSETQ. V was pared by 4 bases and J by 8 bases, with 9 bases of the junction left unmatched. The CDR3 has 14 amino acids. CDR3 protein: CASSAVTGLDEQFF. The CDR3 DNA sequence: TGCGCCAGCAGCGCTGTGACAGGGCTGGATGAGCAGTTCTTC.

V is TRBV5-1 and J is TRBJ2-5; 7 bases line up with TRBD2. This CDR3 has 16 amino acids. From germline, CDR1 is SGHRS and CDR2 YFSETQ. The V and J ends lost 3 bases and 6 bases, in that order; junction bases with no gene match: 14. The CDR3 spells CASSSIGSPSGKTQYF. In DNA form, the CDR3 reads TGCGCCAGCAGCTCCATTGGAAGCCCCAGCGGGAAGACCCAGTACTTC.

The V call is TRBV4-2, the J call TRBJ2-7; possibly TRBD2 for D (5 bases). The germline V gene encodes CDR1 LGHNA and CDR2 YNFKEQ. Trimming took off 0 bases at V and 5 bases at J, with 17 bases between the two ends. This CDR3 contains 16 residues. CDR3 bases: TGTGCCAGCAGCCAAGAGAGGGTTGCCCCCTCGGACGAGCAGTACTTC. Protein sequence: CASSQERVAPSDEQYF.

The CDR3 region has the DNA TGCGCCAGCAGCCAAGATTCTAGCGGAGGGCACAGAGACGCGTATTTT. Its translation: CASSQDSSGGHRDAYF. The gene calls are TRBV4-1 and TRBJ2-3, with 7 bases matching TRBD2. J was trimmed by 14 bases and V by 0 bases; bases with no gene match: 17. The germline V gene encodes CDR1 MGHRA and CDR2 YSYEKL. The CDR3 loop spans 16 amino acids.

V gene TRBV12-3 or TRBV12-4 combines with J gene TRBJ2-7; 7 positions agree with TRBD2. The last part of the DNA fits TRBJ2-5 better; the J call may be wrong. CDR3 length equals 14 residues. CDR3 region: CASSFWAGVETQYF. CDR3 sequence (DNA): TGTGCCAGCAGTTTTTGGGCGGGAGTAGAGACCCAGTACTTC.